This T cell receptor (beta chain) was observed in a study of metastatic and nonmetastatic thyroid tumors. Study-level findings and limits: It was reportedly found that TCR beta diversity was significantly higher in malignant thyroid tumors than in benign nodules, a difference seen in both blood and tumor samples.

No patient had received any treatment before thyroid surgery. J lost 7 bases, V lost 6 bases, and 10 bases had no gene match. The CDR3 has 14 residues. Germline CDR1 is DFQATT and CDR2 is SNEGSKA (reference sequence). TCRdb re-called the PCR reads via MiXCR. The sample has 91,000 or so clones; over 9.5% are singletons. About this clone: The antigen remains undetermined.

The sequence was collected from a female donor with papillary thyroid cancer or a benign thyroid nodule (not recorded which). Some clones in this sample may be carry-over from other donors' samples. The chain combines TRBV20-1 with TRBJ2-7; 12 bases are shared with TRBD2. Material: blood. In DNA, the CDR3 is TGCAGTGCCACGAATCTAGCGGGGGGGCTTGAGCAGTACTTC. Protein sequence: CSATNLAGGLEQYF.